This T cell receptor (beta chain) derives from a study of blood T cell repertoires in COVID-19. Across the whole study: Sites in the United States, Italy and Spain provided acute and convalescent COVID-19 samples. Nucleic acid was either cDNA or gDNA, and it came from T cells, B-cell-depleted T cells, or PBMCs.

Produced via immunoSEQ multiplex PCR; TCRdb's table is partial and in-frame only. This table holds just over 650,000 clones, approximately 90% found once. This clone showed up just a few times. V lost 6 bases and J 4 bases, leaving 14 bases between the germline ends. There are 14 residues in the CDR3. CDR1 MNHEY and CDR2 SVGAGI come from the germline V gene. The sample comprised peripheral blood. This rearrangement joins TRBV6-5 to TRBJ2-3; unclear D gene. This clonotype was sampled from a woman between 18 and 30 years old with acute or convalescent COVID-19. CDR3 residues: CASSPLVEADTQYF. In nucleotides, the CDR3 is TGTGCCAGCAGCCCCCTGGTAGAAGCAGATACGCAGTATTTT.